The subject of this entry is one TCR beta chain. There are 13 residues in the CDR3. The V end lost 2 bases, the J end lost 4 bases, and 9 bases lay between the germline ends. From germline, CDR1 is KGHSH and CDR2 LQKENI. Methods used by the authors: Amplification of reference gene primers provided the estimated nucleated cell counts. Assay: immunoSEQ multiplex PCR; the TCRdb copy retains only in-frame clones and omits some. The V and J calls and the clone size are those of that table, but D and trimming were determined from the DNA. The sample holds over 70,000 clones, approximately 88% seen once. This specimen comes from a study of blood T cell repertoires in COVID-19. Across the whole study: Sites across the United States, Italy and Spain contributed samples from acute and convalescent COVID-19. T cells, B-cell-depleted T cells, or PBMCs supplied cDNA or gDNA.

This clonotype was obtained from a man at least 80 years old with acute or convalescent COVID-19. Sequencing was done on a sample of peripheral blood. The gene calls are TRBV18 and TRBJ2-7, with no clear D. The chain's CDR3 is CASSPSLKYEQYF. The CDR3 DNA reads TGTGCCAGCTCACCATCCCTTAAATACGAGCAGTACTTC.